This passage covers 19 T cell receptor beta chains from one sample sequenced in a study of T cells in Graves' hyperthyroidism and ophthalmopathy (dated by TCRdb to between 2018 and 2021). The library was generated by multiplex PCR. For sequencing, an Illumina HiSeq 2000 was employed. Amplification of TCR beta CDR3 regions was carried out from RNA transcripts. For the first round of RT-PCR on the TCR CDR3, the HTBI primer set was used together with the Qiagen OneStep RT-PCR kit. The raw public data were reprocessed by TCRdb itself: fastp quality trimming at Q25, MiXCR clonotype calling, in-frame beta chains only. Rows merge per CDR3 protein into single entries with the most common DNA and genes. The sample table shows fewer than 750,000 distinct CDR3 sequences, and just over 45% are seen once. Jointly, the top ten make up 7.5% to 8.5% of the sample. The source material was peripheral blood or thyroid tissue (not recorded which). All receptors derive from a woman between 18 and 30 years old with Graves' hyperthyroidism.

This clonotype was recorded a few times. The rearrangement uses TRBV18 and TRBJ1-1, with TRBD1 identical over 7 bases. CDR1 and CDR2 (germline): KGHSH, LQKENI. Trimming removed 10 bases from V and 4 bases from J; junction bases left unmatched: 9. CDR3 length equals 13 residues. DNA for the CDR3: TGTGCCATAAAGACAGGGTTGGCCACTGAAGCTTTCTTT. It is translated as CAIKTGLATEAFF.

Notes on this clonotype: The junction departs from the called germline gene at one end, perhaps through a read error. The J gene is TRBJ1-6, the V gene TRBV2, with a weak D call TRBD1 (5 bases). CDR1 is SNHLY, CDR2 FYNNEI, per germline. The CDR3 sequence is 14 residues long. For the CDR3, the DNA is TGTGGCAGCAGTGGGACCTTCAATAATTCACCCCTCCACTTT. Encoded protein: CGSSGTFNNSPLHF.

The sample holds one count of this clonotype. Here the CDR3 DNA reads TGTGCCAGCAGCTCTAGGGCCGGGACAGTGGCCCAGTACTTC. Protein sequence: CASSSRAGTVAQYF. The chain links TRBV7-9 to TRBJ2-5, with 7 bases aligning to TRBD1. The germline V gene has CDR1 SEHNR and CDR2 FQNEAQ (reference sequence). This CDR3 spans 14 amino acids. Trimming removed 4 bases from V and 9 bases from J; junction bases left unmatched: 11.

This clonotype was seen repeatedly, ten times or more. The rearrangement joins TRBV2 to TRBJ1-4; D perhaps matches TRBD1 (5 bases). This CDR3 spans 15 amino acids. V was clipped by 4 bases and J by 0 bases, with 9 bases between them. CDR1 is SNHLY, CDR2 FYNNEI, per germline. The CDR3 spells CASSVGDATNEKLFF. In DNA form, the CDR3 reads TGTGCCAGCAGTGTAGGGGATGCAACTAATGAAAAACTGTTTTTT.

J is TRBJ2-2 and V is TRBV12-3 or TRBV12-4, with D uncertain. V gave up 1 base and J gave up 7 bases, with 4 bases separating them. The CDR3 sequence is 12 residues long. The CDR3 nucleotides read TGTGCCAGCAGTTTAGAGTTCGGGGAGCTGTTTTTT. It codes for CASSLEFGELFF.

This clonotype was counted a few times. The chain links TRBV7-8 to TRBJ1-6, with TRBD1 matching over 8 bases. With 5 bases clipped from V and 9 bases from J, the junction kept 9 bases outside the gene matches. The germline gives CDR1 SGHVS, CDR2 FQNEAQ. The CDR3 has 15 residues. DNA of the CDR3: TGTGCCAGCAGCCGTAATCAGGGGGCGGGTTCACCCCTCCACTTT. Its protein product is CASSRNQGAGSPLHF.

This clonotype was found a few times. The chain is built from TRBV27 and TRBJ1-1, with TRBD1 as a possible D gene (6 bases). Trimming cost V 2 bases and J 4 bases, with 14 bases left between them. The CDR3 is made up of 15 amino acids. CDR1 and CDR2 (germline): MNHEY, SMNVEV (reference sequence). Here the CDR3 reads CASSLDSRGATEAFF. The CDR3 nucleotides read TGTGCCAGCAGTTTAGATAGCCGGGGGGCCACTGAAGCTTTCTTT.

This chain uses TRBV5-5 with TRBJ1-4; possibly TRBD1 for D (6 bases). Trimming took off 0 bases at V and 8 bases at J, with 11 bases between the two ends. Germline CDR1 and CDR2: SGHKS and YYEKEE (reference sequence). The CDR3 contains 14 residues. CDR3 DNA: TGTGCCAGCAGCTTGGTTGGGGGCTGGGAAAAACTGTTTTTT. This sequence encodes CASSLVGGWEKLFF.

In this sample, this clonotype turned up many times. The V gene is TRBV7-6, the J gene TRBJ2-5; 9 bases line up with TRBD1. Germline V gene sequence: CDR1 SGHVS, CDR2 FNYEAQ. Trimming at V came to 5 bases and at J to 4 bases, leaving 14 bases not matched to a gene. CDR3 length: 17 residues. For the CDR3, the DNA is TGTGCCAGCAGCCGGGGACAGGGAGTCACAAATCGAGAGACCCAGTACTTC. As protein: CASSRGQGVTNRETQYF.

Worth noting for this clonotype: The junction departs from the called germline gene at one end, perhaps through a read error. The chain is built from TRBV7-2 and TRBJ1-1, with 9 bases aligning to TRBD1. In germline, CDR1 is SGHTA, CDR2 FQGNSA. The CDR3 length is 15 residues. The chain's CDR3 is CASSPGTGLNTGAFF. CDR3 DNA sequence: TGTGCCAGCAGCCCTGGGACAGGGCTAAACACTGGAGCTTTCTTT.

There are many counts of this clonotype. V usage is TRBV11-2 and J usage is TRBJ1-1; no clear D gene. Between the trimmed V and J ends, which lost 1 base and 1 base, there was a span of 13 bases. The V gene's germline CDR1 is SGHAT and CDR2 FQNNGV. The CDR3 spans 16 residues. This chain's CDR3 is CASSLAPGQQNTEAFF. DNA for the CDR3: TGTGCCAGCAGCTTAGCCCCAGGTCAGCAGAACACTGAAGCTTTCTTT.

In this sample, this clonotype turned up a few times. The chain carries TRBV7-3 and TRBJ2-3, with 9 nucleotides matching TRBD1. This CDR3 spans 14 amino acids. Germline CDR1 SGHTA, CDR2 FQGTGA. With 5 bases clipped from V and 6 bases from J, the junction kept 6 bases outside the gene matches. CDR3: CASSLRTGADTQYF. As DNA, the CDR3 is TGTGCCAGCAGCCTGAGGACAGGGGCGGATACGCAGTATTTT.

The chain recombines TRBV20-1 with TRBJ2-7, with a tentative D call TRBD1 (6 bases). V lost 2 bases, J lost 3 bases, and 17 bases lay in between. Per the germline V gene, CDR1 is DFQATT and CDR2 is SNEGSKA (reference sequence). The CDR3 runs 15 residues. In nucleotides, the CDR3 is TGCAGTGCTAGATTTAATTCCAGGGGAAGCTACGAGCAGTACTTC. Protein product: CSARFNSRGSYEQYF.

Written as DNA, the CDR3 is TGTGCCAGCAGCTTAGACCAAATCACCGGGGAGCTGTTTTTT. Its protein is CASSLDQITGELFF. This rearrangement joins TRBV7-3 to TRBJ2-2; D gene uncertain. Germline CDR1 SGHTA, CDR2 FQGTGA. V dropped 2 bases and J dropped 4 bases, with 8 bases sitting between them. The CDR3 runs to 14 residues. Full variable domain (outside the CDR3, taken from reference TRBV7-3 and TRBJ2-2): GAGVSQTPSNKVTEKGKYVELRCDPISGHTALYWYRQSLGQGPEFLIYFQGTGAADDSGLPNDRFFAVRPEGSVSTLKIQRTERGDSAVYLCASSLDQITGELFFGEGSRLTVL.

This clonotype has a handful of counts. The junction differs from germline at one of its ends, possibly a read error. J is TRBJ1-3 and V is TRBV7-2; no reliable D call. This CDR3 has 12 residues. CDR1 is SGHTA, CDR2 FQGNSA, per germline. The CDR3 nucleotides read TGTGCCAGCAGCCCAAGCGGAAACGCCATATATTTT. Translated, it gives CASSPSGNAIYF.

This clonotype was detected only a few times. CDR3 residues: CAAGTSGAHEQYF. Written as DNA, the CDR3 is TGTGCCGCTGGTACTTCGGGAGCCCACGAGCAGTACTTC. This chain uses TRBV19 with TRBJ2-7; maybe TRBD2 (6 bases). Looked up from germline, CDR1 is LNHDA and CDR2 is SQIVND (reference sequence). V was cut by 11 bases and J by 5 bases, with 19 bases left in between. The CDR3 covers 13 residues. The variable domain in full, completed from reference TRBV19 and TRBJ2-7, reads DGGITQSPKYLFRKEGQNVTLSCEQNLNHDAMYWYRQDPGQGLRLIYYSQIVNDFQKGDIAEGYSVSREKKESFPLTVTSAQKNPTAFYLCAAGTSGAHEQYFGPGTRLTVT.

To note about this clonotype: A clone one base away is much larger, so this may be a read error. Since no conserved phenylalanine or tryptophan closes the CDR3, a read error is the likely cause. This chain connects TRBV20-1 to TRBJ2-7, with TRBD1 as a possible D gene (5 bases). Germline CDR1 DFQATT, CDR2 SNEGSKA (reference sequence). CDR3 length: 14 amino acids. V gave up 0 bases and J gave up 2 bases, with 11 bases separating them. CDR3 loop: CSAREDRDTYEQYL. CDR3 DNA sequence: TGCAGTGCTAGAGAAGACAGAGACACCTACGAGCAGTACCTC.

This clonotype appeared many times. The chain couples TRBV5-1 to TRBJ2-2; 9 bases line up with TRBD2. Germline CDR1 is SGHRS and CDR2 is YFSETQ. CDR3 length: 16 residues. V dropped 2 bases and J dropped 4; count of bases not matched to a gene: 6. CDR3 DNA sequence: TGCGCCAGCAGCTTCATAGCGGGAGACACCACCGGGGAGCTGTTTTTT. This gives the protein CASSFIAGDTTGELFF.

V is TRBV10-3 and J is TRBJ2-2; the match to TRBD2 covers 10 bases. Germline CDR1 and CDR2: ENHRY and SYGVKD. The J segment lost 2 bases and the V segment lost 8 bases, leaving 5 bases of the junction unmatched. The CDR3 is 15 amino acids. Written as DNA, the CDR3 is TGTGCCATCCTAGGACTAGCGGATAACACCGGGGAGCTGTTTTTT. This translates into CAILGLADNTGELFF.